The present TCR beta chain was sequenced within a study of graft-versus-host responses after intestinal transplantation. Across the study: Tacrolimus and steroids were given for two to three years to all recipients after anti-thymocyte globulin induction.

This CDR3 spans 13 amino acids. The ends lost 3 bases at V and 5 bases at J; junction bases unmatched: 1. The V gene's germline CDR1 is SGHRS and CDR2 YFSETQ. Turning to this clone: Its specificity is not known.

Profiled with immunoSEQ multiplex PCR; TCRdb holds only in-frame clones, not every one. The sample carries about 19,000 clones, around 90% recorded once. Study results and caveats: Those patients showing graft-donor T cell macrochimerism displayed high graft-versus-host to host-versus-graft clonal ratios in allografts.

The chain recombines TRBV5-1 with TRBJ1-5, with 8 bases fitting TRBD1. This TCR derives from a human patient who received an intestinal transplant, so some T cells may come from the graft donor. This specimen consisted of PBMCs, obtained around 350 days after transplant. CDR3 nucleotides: TGCGCCAGCAGCTCGACAGGGGATCAGCCCCAGCATTTT. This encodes CASSSTGDQPQHF.